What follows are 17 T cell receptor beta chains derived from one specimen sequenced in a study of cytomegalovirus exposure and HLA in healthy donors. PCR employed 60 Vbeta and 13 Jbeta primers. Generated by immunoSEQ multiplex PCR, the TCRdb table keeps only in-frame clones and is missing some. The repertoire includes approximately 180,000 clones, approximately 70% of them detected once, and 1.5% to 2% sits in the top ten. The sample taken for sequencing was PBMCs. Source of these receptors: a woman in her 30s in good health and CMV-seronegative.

CDR3 region: CASSLRQRSTDTQYF. As DNA, the CDR3 is TGTGCCAGCAGCCTGCGACAGCGTAGCACAGATACGCAGTATTTT. The genes are TRBV9 and TRBJ2-3; possible D gene TRBD1, 5 bases. CDR3 length: 15 amino acids. V was trimmed by 4 bases and J by 0 bases, leaving 12 bases between them. Germline lookup yields CDR1 SGDLS and CDR2 YYNGEE.

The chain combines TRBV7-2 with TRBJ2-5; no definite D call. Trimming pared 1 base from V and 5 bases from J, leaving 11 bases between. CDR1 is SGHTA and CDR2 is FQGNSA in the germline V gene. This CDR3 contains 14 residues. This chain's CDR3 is CASSLGAAPETQYF. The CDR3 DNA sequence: TGTGCCAGCAGCTTAGGGGCCGCTCCGGAGACCCAGTACTTC.

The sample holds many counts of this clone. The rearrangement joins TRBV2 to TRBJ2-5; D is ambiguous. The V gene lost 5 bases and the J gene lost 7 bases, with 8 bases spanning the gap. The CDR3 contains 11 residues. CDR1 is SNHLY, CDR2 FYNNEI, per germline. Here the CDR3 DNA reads TGTGCCAGCAGTCCGGTTGGGACCCAGTACTTC. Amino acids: CASSPVGTQYF. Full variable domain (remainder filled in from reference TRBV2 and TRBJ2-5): EPEVTQTPSHQVTQMGQEVILRCVPISNHLYFYWYRQILGQKVEFLVSFYNNEISEKSEIFDDQFSVERPDGSNFTLKIRSTKLEDSAMYFCASSPVGTQYFGPGTRLLVL.

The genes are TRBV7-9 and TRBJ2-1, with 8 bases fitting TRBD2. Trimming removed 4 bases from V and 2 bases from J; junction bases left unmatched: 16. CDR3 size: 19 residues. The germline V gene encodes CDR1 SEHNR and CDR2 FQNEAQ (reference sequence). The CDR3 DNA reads TGTGCCAGCAGCTCTCCTAGTGCGGGAGGCAACATACCCTACAATGAGCAGTTCTTC. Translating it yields CASSSPSAGGNIPYNEQFF. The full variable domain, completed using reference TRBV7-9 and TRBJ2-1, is DTGVSQNPRHKITKRGQNVTFRCDPISEHNRLYWYRQTLGQGPEFLTYFQNEAQLEKSRLLSDRFSAERPKGSFSTLEIQRTEQGDSAMYLCASSSPSAGGNIPYNEQFFGPGTRLTVL.

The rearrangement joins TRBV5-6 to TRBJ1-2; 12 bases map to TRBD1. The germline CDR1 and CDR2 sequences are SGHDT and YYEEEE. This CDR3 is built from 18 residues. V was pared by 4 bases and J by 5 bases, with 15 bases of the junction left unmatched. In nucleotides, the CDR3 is TGTGCCAGCAGCCCGCTTACCGGGACAGGGGGCTTGCTGTATGGCTACACCTTC. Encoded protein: CASSPLTGTGGLLYGYTF.

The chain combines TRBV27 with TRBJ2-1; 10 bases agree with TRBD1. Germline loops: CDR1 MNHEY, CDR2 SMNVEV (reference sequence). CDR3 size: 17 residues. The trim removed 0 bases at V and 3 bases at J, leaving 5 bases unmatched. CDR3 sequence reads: CASSLSPGQGVYNEQFF. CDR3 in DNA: TGTGCCAGCAGTTTATCCCCAGGACAGGGGGTCTACAATGAGCAGTTCTTC.

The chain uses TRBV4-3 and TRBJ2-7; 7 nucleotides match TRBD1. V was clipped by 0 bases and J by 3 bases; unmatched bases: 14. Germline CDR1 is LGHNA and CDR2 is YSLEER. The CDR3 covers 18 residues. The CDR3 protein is CASSQEGSTTGIGYEQYF. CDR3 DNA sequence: TGCGCCAGCAGCCAAGAGGGGTCCACGACAGGGATAGGCTACGAGCAGTACTTC.

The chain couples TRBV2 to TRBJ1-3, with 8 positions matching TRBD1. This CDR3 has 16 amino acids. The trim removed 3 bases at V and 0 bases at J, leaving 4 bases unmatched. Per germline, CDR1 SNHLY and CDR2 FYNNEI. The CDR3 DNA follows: TGTGCCAGCAGTGATGGACAGGGTCTCTCTGGAAACACCATATATTTT. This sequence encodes CASSDGQGLSGNTIYF.

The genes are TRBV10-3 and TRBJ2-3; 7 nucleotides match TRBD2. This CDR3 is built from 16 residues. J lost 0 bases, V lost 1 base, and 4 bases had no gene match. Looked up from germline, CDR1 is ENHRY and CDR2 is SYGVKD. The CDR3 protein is CAISELSGLSTDTQYF. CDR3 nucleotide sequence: TGTGCCATCAGTGAGTTGTCGGGACTAAGCACAGATACGCAGTATTTT.

As DNA, the CDR3 is TGTGCCAGCAGCGACGGCTGGAGCACTGAAGCTTTCTTT. Its translation: CASSDGWSTEAFF. The chain links TRBV9 to TRBJ1-1; D unclear. V was pared by 3 bases and J by 4 bases, with 10 bases between. The CDR3 length is 13 residues. Germline V CDR1 and CDR2: SGDLS, YYNGEE.

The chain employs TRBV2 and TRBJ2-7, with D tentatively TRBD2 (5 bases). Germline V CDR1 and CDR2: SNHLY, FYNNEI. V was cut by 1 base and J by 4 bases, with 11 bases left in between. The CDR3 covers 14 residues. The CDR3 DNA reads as TGTGCCAGCAGTGAAGTGAGGACGGGGTACGAGCAGTACTTC. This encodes CASSEVRTGYEQYF.

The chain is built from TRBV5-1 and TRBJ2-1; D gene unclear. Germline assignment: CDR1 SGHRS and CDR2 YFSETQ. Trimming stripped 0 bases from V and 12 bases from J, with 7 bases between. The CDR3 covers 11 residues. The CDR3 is CASSLDVGQFF. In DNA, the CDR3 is TGCGCCAGCAGCTTGGATGTCGGGCAGTTCTTC.

The CDR3 DNA sequence: TGTGCCTGGGGGGGACAGACGAACACTGAAGCTTTCTTT. It yields the protein CAWGGQTNTEAFF. This chain connects TRBV30 to TRBJ1-1; 7 positions match TRBD1. CDR1 is GTSNPN and CDR2 is SVGIG in the germline V gene (reference sequence). The CDR3 has 13 amino acids. V trimming: 5 bases; J trimming: 1 base; junction bases outside the gene matches: 4.

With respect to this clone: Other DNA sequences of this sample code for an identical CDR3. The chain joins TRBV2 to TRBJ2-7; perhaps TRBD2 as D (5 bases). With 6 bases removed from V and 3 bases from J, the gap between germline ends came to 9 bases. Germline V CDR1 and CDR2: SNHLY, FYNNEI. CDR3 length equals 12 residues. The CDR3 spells CASSGGGYEQYF. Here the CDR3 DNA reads TGTGCCAGCAGCGGAGGTGGCTACGAGCAGTACTTC.

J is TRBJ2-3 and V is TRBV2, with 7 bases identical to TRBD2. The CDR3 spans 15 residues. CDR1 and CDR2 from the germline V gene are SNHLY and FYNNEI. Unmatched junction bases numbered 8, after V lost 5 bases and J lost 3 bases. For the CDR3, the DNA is TGTGCCAGCAGTCGGGAGGCCGAGGGTACAGATACGCAGTATTTT. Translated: CASSREAEGTDTQYF.

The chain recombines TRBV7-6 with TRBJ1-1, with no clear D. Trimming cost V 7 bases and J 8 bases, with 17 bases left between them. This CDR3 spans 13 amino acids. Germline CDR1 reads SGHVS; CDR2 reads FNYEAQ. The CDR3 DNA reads TGTGCCAGCAAATACACTGACACCTACGAAGCTTTCTTT. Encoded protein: CASKYTDTYEAFF.

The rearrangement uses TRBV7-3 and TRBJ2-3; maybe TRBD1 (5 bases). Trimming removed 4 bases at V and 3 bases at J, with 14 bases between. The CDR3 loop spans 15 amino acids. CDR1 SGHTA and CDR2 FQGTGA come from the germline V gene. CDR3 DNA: TGTGCCAGCAGCTGGGGCGGTCCCCGTACAGATACGCAGTATTTT. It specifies CASSWGGPRTDTQYF. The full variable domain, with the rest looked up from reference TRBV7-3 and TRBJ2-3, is GAGVSQTPSNKVTEKGKYVELRCDPISGHTALYWYRQSLGQGPEFLIYFQGTGAADDSGLPNDRFFAVRPEGSVSTLKIQRTERGDSAVYLCASSWGGPRTDTQYFGPGTRLTVL.